Each of the 7 T cell receptor beta chains below was sequenced from the same sample in a study of T-cell memory formation after mild COVID-19. Via MiXCR, TCRdb re-called the 5' RACE reads, giving one row per CDR3 protein. This table holds about 160,000 distinct CDR3 sequences, roughly 28% found once. Sequencing was carried out using PBMCs or a T cell subset sorted from them (not recorded which). These receptors were collected from an adult woman who had mild COVID-19 (a few samples of this study predate the infection). Cell type and time point are not known.

This clonotype was seen a handful of times. The chain uses TRBV20-1 and TRBJ2-7; D is unclear. The germline V and J ends were trimmed by 2 bases and 3 bases, with 11 bases remaining between them. The CDR3 totals 13 residues. Germline V lookup: CDR1 DFQATT, CDR2 SNEGSKA (reference sequence). The CDR3 loop is CSARPITSYEQYF. CDR3 nucleotides: TGCAGTGCTAGACCTATAACCAGCTACGAGCAGTACTTC.

V and J are TRBV4-3 and TRBJ2-3; D is possibly TRBD1 (5 bases). V gave up 2 bases and J gave up 3 bases, with 15 bases separating them. The CDR3 sequence is 16 residues long. Germline lookup yields CDR1 LGHNA and CDR2 YSLEER. The CDR3 DNA is TGCGCCAGCAGCCAAACGTCCCAGGGCCGGACAGATACGCAGTATTTT. This encodes CASSQTSQGRTDTQYF.

This clonotype has a handful of counts. J is TRBJ2-2 and V is TRBV4-1, with 12 bases aligning to TRBD2. This CDR3 contains 15 residues. Per the germline V gene, CDR1 is MGHRA and CDR2 is YSYEKL. V gave up 4 bases and J gave up 6 bases; unmatched junction bases: 3. The CDR3 region is CASSLGLAGPGELFF. In DNA form, the CDR3 reads TGCGCCAGCAGCCTTGGACTAGCGGGGCCCGGGGAGCTGTTTTTT.

The genes are TRBV28 and TRBJ2-1, with D possibly TRBD2 on 5 matching bases. The CDR3 runs 13 residues. In germline, CDR1 is MDHEN, CDR2 SYDVKM. The germline V and J ends were trimmed by 5 bases and 7 bases, with 12 bases remaining between them. Here the CDR3 reads CASSRPWRNEQFF. CDR3 DNA: TGTGCCAGCAGTCGCCCATGGAGGAATGAGCAGTTCTTC.

This chain uses TRBV6-5 with TRBJ2-7; 9 nucleotides agree with TRBD1. After removal of 4 bases from V and 4 bases from J, the junction contained 8 bases not matched to a gene. This CDR3 region has 15 residues. Germline-derived CDR1 and CDR2 are MNHEY and SVGAGI. CDR3 in DNA: TGTGCCAGCAGTTCCTACCCGGGACAGGGTTACGAGCAGTACTTC. This gives the protein CASSSYPGQGYEQYF.

The CDR3 sequence is CASSPRGGDTEAFF. Here the CDR3 DNA reads TGTGCCAGCTCACCACGGGGAGGGGACACTGAAGCTTTCTTT. The chain couples TRBV18 to TRBJ1-1, with a weak D call TRBD1 (5 bases). CDR1 and CDR2 from the germline V gene are KGHSH and LQKENI. V lost 1 base to trimming and J lost 3 bases, with 9 bases between them. The CDR3 runs to 14 residues. The variable domain in full, completed from reference TRBV18 and TRBJ1-1, reads NAGVMQNPRHLVRRRGQEARLRCSPMKGHSHVYWYRQLPEEGLKFMVYLQKENIIDESGMPKERFSAEFPKEGPSILRIQQVVRGDSAAYFCASSPRGGDTEAFFGQGTRLTVV.

The rearrangement joins TRBV7-9 to TRBJ2-1; TRBD2 matches 7 bases. With 5 bases clipped from V and 6 bases from J, the junction kept 4 bases outside the gene matches. Germline CDR1 reads SEHNR; CDR2 reads FQNEAQ (reference sequence). The CDR3 is made up of 13 amino acids. The CDR3 nucleotides read TGTGCCAGCAGCCTTGGACTAGGCAATGAGCAGTTCTTC. Its translation: CASSLGLGNEQFF.